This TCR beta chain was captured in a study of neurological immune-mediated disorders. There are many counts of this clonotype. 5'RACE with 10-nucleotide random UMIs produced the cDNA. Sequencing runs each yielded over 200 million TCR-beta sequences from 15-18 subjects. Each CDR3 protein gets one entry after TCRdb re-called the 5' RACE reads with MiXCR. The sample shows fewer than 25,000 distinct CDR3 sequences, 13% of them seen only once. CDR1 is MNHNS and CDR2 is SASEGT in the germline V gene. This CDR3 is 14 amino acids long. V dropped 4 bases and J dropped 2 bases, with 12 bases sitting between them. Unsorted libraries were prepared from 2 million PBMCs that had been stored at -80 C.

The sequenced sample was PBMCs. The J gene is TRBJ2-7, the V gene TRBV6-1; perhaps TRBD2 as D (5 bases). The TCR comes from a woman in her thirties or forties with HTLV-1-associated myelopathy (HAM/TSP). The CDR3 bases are TGTGCCAGCAGTGTCGCCAGCGGACCCTACGAGCAGTACTTC. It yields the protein CASSVASGPYEQYF.